This paragraph reports one TCR beta chain. Per the authors' pipeline: Nucleated cell counts were estimated from reference gene primer amplification. Profiled with immunoSEQ multiplex PCR; TCRdb holds only in-frame clones, not every one. The V and J calls and clone size were taken over from that table, and D and trimming were inferred from the DNA. Altogether some 400,000 clones are present, 70% to 90% being singletons, with the ten largest covering 3%. This record belongs to a study of blood T cell repertoires in COVID-19. About the study: Sites across the United States, Italy and Spain contributed samples from acute and convalescent COVID-19.

CDR3 length: 14 amino acids. V was pared by 5 bases and J by 5 bases, with 8 bases of the junction left unmatched. CDR1 is MNHEY, CDR2 SMNVEV, per germline (reference sequence). Sequencing used peripheral blood. The clonotype was recovered from a human donor in a cohort sampled during active COVID-19. The chain links TRBV27 to TRBJ2-7; 8 bases match TRBD1. The CDR3 DNA reads as TGTGCCAGCAGTCGACAGGGGTCGCGGGACGAGCAGTACTTC. Its protein product is CASSRQGSRDEQYF.